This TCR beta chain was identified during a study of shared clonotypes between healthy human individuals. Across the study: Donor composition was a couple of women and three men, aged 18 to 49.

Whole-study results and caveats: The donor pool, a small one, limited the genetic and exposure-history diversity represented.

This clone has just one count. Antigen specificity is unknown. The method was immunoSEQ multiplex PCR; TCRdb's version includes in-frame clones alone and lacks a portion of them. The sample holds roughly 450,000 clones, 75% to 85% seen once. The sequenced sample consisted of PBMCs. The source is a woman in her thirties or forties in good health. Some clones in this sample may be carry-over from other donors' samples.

Here the CDR3 reads CASSDLTMYQPQHF. The CDR3 bases are TGTGCCAGCAGTGATTTGACTATGTATCAGCCCCAGCATTTT. The chain employs TRBV6-1 and TRBJ1-5; D is ambiguous. This CDR3 has 14 amino acids. CDR1 and CDR2 (germline): MNHNS, SASEGT. Trimming pared 3 bases from V and 5 bases from J, leaving 11 bases between.